This T cell receptor (beta chain) is from a study of T cell responses to AZD1222 COVID-19 vaccine. Overall study findings and caveats: The study reported that nearly half of spike-specific TCRs target unmutated variant regions. Seropositive at baseline were only a handful of AZD1222 recipients.

Concerning this clone: The target antigen is unknown.

Generated by immunoSEQ multiplex PCR, the TCRdb table keeps only in-frame clones and is missing some. The sample includes 150,000 or so clones, roughly 90% of them seen just once. Trimming cost V 3 bases and J 5 bases, with 14 bases left between them. CDR1 SGHAT and CDR2 FQNNGV come from the germline V gene. CDR3 length: 14 amino acids. The genes are TRBV11-2 and TRBJ2-7; TRBD1 is a possible D gene (6 bases). This receptor was taken from an adult in good health. Sequencing used peripheral blood, obtained on day 0 of AZD1222 vaccination. The CDR3 coding sequence is TGTGCCAGCAGCTTCGCCAGGGGCGCGCACGAGCAGTACTTC. Protein: CASSFARGAHEQYF.